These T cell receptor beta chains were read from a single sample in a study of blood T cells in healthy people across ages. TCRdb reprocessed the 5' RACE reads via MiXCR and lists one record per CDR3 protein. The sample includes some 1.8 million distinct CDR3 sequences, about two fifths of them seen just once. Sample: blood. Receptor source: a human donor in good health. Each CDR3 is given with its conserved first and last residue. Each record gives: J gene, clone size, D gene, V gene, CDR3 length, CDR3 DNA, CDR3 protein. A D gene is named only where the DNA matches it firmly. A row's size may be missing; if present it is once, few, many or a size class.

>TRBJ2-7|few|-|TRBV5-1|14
TGCGCCAGCAGCCTTGGGTGGACAGCCTACGAGCAGTACTTC
CASSLGWTAYEQYF
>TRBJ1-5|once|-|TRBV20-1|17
TGCAGTGCTAGAGATTCTTCTCCCCTGCCCCTTAATCAGCCCCAGCATTTT
CSARDSSPLPLNQPQHF
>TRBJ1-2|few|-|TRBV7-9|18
TGTGCCAGCAGCTCCTGGGGGGGGGCGCACGTCGGAGAGCACGGCTACACCTTC
CASSSWGGAHVGEHGYTF
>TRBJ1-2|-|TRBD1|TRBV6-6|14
TGTGCCAGCAGCCATGGGACAGCCTTCTATGGCTACACCTTC
CASSHGTAFYGYTF
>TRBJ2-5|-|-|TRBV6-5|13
TGTGCCAGCAGTTACTCAGCGGGCGAGACCCAGTACTTC
CASSYSAGETQYF
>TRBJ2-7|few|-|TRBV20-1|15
TGCAGTGCTAGTTTTTCCGGACTCCACACCTACGAGCAGTACTTC
CSASFSGLHTYEQYF
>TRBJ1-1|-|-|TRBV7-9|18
TGTGCCATCTTACTTATCGGGCAGGACCCCTTCATGAACACTGAAGCTTTCTTT
CAILLIGQDPFMNTEAFF
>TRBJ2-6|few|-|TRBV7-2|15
TGTGCCAGCAGCTCGGTCGCAGCACAGGCCAACGTCCTGACTTTC
CASSSVAAQANVLTF
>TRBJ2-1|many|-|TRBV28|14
TGTGCCACCGAACTGGGGAGCTCCTACAATGAGCAGTTCTTC
CATELGSSYNEQFF
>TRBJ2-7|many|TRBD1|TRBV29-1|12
TGCAGCGTTGTGGGACAGGGATACGAGCAGTACTTC
CSVVGQGYEQYF
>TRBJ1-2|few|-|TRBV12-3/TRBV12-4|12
TGTGCCAGCAGTTTCTACAGGGAGGGCTACACCTTC
CASSFYREGYTF
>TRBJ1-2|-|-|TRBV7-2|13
TGTGCCAGCAGCTCGTACAACAGGGATGGCTACACCTTC
CASSSYNRDGYTF
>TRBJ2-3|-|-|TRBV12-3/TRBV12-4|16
TGTGCCAGCAGTTTAGGGTCCGAGCGGTACACAGATACGCAGTATTTT
CASSLGSERYTDTQYF
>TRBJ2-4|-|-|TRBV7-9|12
TGTGCCGGCAGCTTTCCTGGACAGAGTCAGTACTTC
CAGSFPGQSQYF
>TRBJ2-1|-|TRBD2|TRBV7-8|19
TGTGCCAGCAGCTTAGGACTAGCGGGGGCCCCAAGGAGTTACAATGAGCAGTTCTTC
CASSLGLAGAPRSYNEQFF
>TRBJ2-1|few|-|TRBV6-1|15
TGTGCCAGCAGACCCCCAATTTTACGTGCTTTAGGGCAGTTCTTC
CASRPPILRALGQFF
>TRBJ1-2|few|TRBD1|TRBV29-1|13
TGCAGCGTAGAAACGACAGGGCACTATGGCTACACCTTC
CSVETTGHYGYTF
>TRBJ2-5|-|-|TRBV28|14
TGTGCCAGCAGTCACCTCCCAGATGCGGGGACCCAGTACTTC
CASSHLPDAGTQYF
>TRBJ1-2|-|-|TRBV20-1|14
TGCAGTGCTAGGAGGGGAACAGACAACTATGGCTACACCTTC
CSARRGTDNYGYTF
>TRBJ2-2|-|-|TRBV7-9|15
TGTGCCACCGTGCCATGGGGAAGCAACACCGGGGAGCTGTTTTTT
CATVPWGSNTGELFF
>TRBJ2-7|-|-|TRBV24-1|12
TGTGCCACCAGTGATGCATACTACGAGCAGTACTTC
CATSDAYYEQYF
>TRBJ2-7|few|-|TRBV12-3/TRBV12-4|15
TGTGCCAGCAGCCCCTACGGGGGACAACGATACGAGCAGTACTTC
CASSPYGGQRYEQYF
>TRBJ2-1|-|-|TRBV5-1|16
TGCGCCAGCAGCTTGAGACTAGGACCCACTAGGCAGGAGCAGTTCTTC
CASSLRLGPTRQEQFF
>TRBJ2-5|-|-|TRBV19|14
TGTGCCAGTAAGCGAGCGATGGGGGCCGAGACCCAGTACTTC
CASKRAMGAETQYF
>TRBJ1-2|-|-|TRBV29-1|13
TGCAGCGTGGGACTCCCTTTGGCCTATGGCTACACCTTC
CSVGLPLAYGYTF
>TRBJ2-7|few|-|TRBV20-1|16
TGCAGTGCTAGAGGTCGAGCGGGGACACCACCCTACGAGCAGTACTTC
CSARGRAGTPPYEQYF
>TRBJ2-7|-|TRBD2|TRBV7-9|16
TGTGCCAGCAGTAACTCCAGCGGGGGCTACCTATACGAGCAGTACTTC
CASSNSSGGYLYEQYF
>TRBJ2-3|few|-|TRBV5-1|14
TGCGCCAGCAGCTTGGACAGGGCTAGAGATACGCAGTATTTT
CASSLDRARDTQYF
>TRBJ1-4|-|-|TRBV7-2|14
TGTGCCAGCAGCTTAAAGCACGGTAATGAAAAACTGTTTTTT
CASSLKHGNEKLFF
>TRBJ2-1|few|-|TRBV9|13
TGTGCCAGCAGCGTCACAGCAAGCTATGAGCAGTTCTTC
CASSVTASYEQFF
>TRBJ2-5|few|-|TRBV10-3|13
TGTGCCATCAGTGAGTCGGGAGTGGAGACCCAGTACTTC
CAISESGVETQYF
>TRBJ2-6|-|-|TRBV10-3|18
TGTGCCATCAGGGAAGACGGCAGGAGAAAATCTGGGGCCAACGTCCTGACTTTC
CAIREDGRRKSGANVLTF
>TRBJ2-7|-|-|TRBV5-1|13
TGCGCCAGCACCGTCGGAACGTCCTACGAGCAGTACTTC
CASTVGTSYEQYF
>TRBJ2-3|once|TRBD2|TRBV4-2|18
TGTGCCAGCAGCCAAGATCCCCAGCGGGGGGGCATAGGAGATACGCAGTATTTT
CASSQDPQRGGIGDTQYF
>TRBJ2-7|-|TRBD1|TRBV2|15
TGTGCCAGCCAAGAGACGTTAGTACAGGGGGGCGAGCAGTACTTC
CASQETLVQGGEQYF
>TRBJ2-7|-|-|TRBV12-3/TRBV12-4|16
TGTGCCAGCAGCCCCCTGACAGTCCAGCAATTCTACGAGCAGTACTTC
CASSPLTVQQFYEQYF
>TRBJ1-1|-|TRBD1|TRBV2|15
TGTGCCAGCAGTGGGGCAGGGGGTTCTCAGTCTGAAGCTTTCTTT
CASSGAGGSQSEAFF
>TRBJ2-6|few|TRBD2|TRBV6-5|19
TGTGCCAGCAGTTACTCGCTAGCGGGGGTTCTCCCTGGGGCCAACGTCCTGACTTTC
CASSYSLAGVLPGANVLTF
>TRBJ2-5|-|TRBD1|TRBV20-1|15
TGCAGTGCTAGAATGGCAGGGGGCGCACAAGAGACCCAGTACTTC
CSARMAGGAQETQYF
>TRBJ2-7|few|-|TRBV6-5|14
TGTGCCAGCAGAGGACATCCGGCCTCCTACGAGCAGTACTTC
CASRGHPASYEQYF